Presented here are 18 T cell receptor beta chains from one specimen sequenced in a study of T-cell memory formation after mild COVID-19. TCRdb reprocessed the 5' RACE reads via MiXCR and lists one record per CDR3 protein. The data hold hundreds of thousands of distinct CDR3 sequences, with over 15% observed a single time. The source material was PBMCs or a T cell subset sorted from them (not recorded which). The receptors shown here come from an adult woman who had mild COVID-19 (a few samples of this study predate the infection). Cell type and time point are not known.

This clonotype was seen only a few times. The chain recombines TRBV24-1 with TRBJ2-6, with a tentative D call TRBD2 (5 bases). Trimming removed 5 bases from V and 2 bases from J, with 12 bases in between. Germline CDR1 KGHDR, CDR2 SFDVKD. The CDR3 is made up of 16 amino acids. The CDR3 region is CATSASRGTGANVLTF. CDR3 nucleotides: TGTGCCACCAGTGCCTCGAGAGGGACTGGGGCCAACGTCCTGACTTTC.

This clonotype occurred a few times. The chain combines TRBV19 with TRBJ1-5, with 8 bases lining up with TRBD1. J lost 4 bases, V lost 6 bases, and 8 bases had no gene match. Looked up from germline, CDR1 is LNHDA and CDR2 is SQIVND (reference sequence). CDR3 length: 15 amino acids. In DNA, the CDR3 is TGTGCCAGTAGGGACGAGACAGGGGTAAATCAGCCCCAGCATTTT. As protein: CASRDETGVNQPQHF.

The rearrangement links TRBV7-3 to TRBJ2-3; possible D gene TRBD2, 6 bases. V gave up 5 bases and J gave up 2 bases, with 11 bases separating them. The germline gives CDR1 SGHTA, CDR2 FQGTGA. The length of the CDR3 is 14 residues. The CDR3 DNA sequence: TGTGCCAGCAGCATGGGACTTTCCACAGATACGCAGTATTTT. It yields the protein CASSMGLSTDTQYF. Variable domain in full (rest from reference TRBV7-3 and TRBJ2-3): GAGVSQTPSNKVTEKGKYVELRCDPISGHTALYWYRQSLGQGPEFLIYFQGTGAADDSGLPNDRFFAVRPEGSVSTLKIQRTERGDSAVYLCASSMGLSTDTQYFGPGTRLTVL.

This clonotype appeared many times. The CDR3 DNA is TGTGCCAGCAGCTTGGCCAAAGAACAGAGATATAGCAATCAGCCCCAGCATTTT. The encoded protein is CASSLAKEQRYSNQPQHF. The genes are TRBV5-6 and TRBJ1-5, with D unresolved. The V gene lost 0 bases and the J gene lost 0 bases, with 16 bases spanning the gap. Germline CDR1 reads SGHDT; CDR2 reads YYEEEE. This CDR3 has 18 residues.

This clonotype appeared a few times. The chain joins TRBV6-1 to TRBJ2-2; D unclear. This CDR3 region has 16 residues. Germline V gene data show CDR1 as MNHNS and CDR2 as SASEGT. The V end lost 1 base, the J end lost 0 bases, and 9 bases lay between the germline ends. Here the CDR3 DNA reads TGTGCCAGCAGTGAAGTAACCGGCGCGAACACCGGGGAGCTGTTTTTT. As protein: CASSEVTGANTGELFF.

The gene calls are TRBV5-6 and TRBJ1-2; D uncertain. Trimming shortened V by 2 bases and J by 8 bases, and 22 bases separated the two germline ends. Germline V gene data show CDR1 as SGHDT and CDR2 as YYEEEE. CDR3 length: 16 amino acids. CDR3 DNA sequence: TGTGCCAGCAGCTTCCTGGAGGGAGGGCCCTATAGAGGCTACACCTTC. Translated, it gives CASSFLEGGPYRGYTF. Based on the CDR3 plus reference TRBV5-6 and TRBJ1-2, the full variable domain is DAGVTQSPTHLIKTRGQQVTLRCSPKSGHDTVSWYQQALGQGPQFIFQYYEEEERQRGNFPDRFSGHQFPNYSSELNVNALLLGDSALYLCASSFLEGGPYRGYTFGSGTRLTVV.

This clonotype was seen a handful of times. The chain uses TRBV20-1 and TRBJ2-2; D may be TRBD1 (5 bases). CDR1 is DFQATT and CDR2 is SNEGSKA in the germline V gene (reference sequence). Trimming left V 5 bases short and J 5 bases short, with 6 bases between. This CDR3 has 11 residues. The CDR3 loop reads CSAYRTGELFF. For the CDR3, the DNA is TGCAGTGCTTACAGGACCGGGGAGCTGTTTTTT.

The chain couples TRBV7-3 to TRBJ1-1; D not resolved. The V gene lost 0 bases and the J gene lost 7 bases, with 12 bases spanning the gap. The CDR3 is 14 residues long. Germline values: CDR1 SGHTA, CDR2 FQGTGA. CDR3 coding DNA: TGTGCCAGCAGCTTAACGCGCGGGGTTGGTGAAGCTTTCTTT. Encoded protein: CASSLTRGVGEAFF.

In this sample, this clonotype turned up a few times. The V gene is TRBV12-3 or TRBV12-4, the J gene TRBJ2-2; 7 nucleotides agree with TRBD2. This CDR3 spans 15 amino acids. V shed 6 bases and J 5 bases; nucleotides not matched to a gene: 9. CDR3 protein: CASSPEWEGTGELFF. The DNA for the CDR3 is TGTGCCAGCAGCCCCGAGTGGGAGGGGACCGGGGAGCTGTTTTTT.

This chain joins TRBV6-5 and TRBJ2-7; 9 bases are shared with TRBD2. Germline assignment: CDR1 MNHEY and CDR2 SVGAGI. V gave up 2 bases and J gave up 3 bases; unmatched junction bases: 5. The CDR3 totals 15 residues. The CDR3 DNA reads TGTGCCAGCAGTTACGGGCTAGCGGGATTCTACGAGCAGTACTTC. Translated: CASSYGLAGFYEQYF.

The V call is TRBV7-9, the J call TRBJ2-3; tentative D call: TRBD2 (5 bases). The CDR3 consists of 17 residues. Trimming shortened V by 2 bases and J by 2 bases, and 17 bases separated the two germline ends. The germline V gene encodes CDR1 SEHNR and CDR2 FQNEAQ (reference sequence). The DNA for the CDR3 is TGTGCCAGCAGCTTACTCCCTAGCCGCAGCCCCACAGATACGCAGTATTTT. Translated: CASSLLPSRSPTDTQYF.

This clonotype has only a few counts. The chain couples TRBV27 to TRBJ2-3, with D perhaps matching TRBD2 (6 bases). With 0 bases removed from V and 4 bases from J, the gap between germline ends came to 11 bases. CDR3 length: 15 amino acids. The germline gives CDR1 MNHEY, CDR2 SMNVEV (reference sequence). The CDR3 loop is CASSLSSGRPDTQYF. Written as DNA, the CDR3 is TGTGCCAGCAGTTTATCTAGCGGACGACCAGATACGCAGTATTTT.

The chain uses TRBV27 and TRBJ1-5; a possible D gene is TRBD1 (6 bases). This CDR3 is 17 amino acids long. V dropped 0 bases and J dropped 5 bases, with 17 bases sitting between them. Germline CDR1 reads MNHEY; CDR2 reads SMNVEV (reference sequence). The CDR3 DNA reads as TGTGCCAGCAGTTTATCGAGGGGGGGGAACCATGATCAGCCCCAGCATTTT. The encoded protein is CASSLSRGGNHDQPQHF.

A single count supports this clonotype. V and J are TRBV20-1 and TRBJ2-3; 7 bases fit TRBD2. This CDR3 spans 14 amino acids. With 5 bases clipped from V and 5 bases from J, the junction kept 10 bases outside the gene matches. Germline V gives CDR1 DFQATT, CDR2 SNEGSKA (reference sequence). CDR3 bases: TGCAGTGCTCGTCTCCCGGGAGGCATAGATACGCAGTATTTT. Amino acids: CSARLPGGIDTQYF.

The sample holds one count of this clonotype. V is TRBV13 and J is TRBJ1-2, with D perhaps TRBD1 (6 bases). The length of the CDR3 is 14 residues. V gave up 5 bases and J gave up 3 bases, with 13 bases separating them. CDR1 and CDR2 from the germline V gene are PRHDT and FYEKMQ (reference sequence). The CDR3 sequence is CASSATDSHYGYTF. DNA for the CDR3: TGTGCCAGCAGCGCGACGGACAGCCACTATGGCTACACCTTC.

Many counts were recorded for this clonotype. V gene TRBV15 combines with J gene TRBJ2-1, with 10 nucleotides matching TRBD2. Germline trimming cut 3 bases from V and 0 bases from J; bases unmatched to any gene: 8. Germline assignment: CDR1 LNHNV and CDR2 YYDKDF (reference sequence). CDR3 length equals 18 residues. CDR3 sequence: CATSRVSGLAVSYNEQFF. As DNA, the CDR3 is TGTGCCACCAGCAGGGTTTCCGGACTAGCGGTCTCCTACAATGAGCAGTTCTTC. The whole variable domain, filled in from reference TRBV15 and TRBJ2-1, reads DAMVIQNPRYQVTQFGKPVTLSCSQTLNHNVMYWYQQKSSQAPKLLFHYYDKDFNNEADTPDNFQSRRPNTSFCFLDIRSPGLGDTAMYLCATSRVSGLAVSYNEQFFGPGTRLTVL.

The chain uses TRBV12-3 or TRBV12-4 and TRBJ1-2; D possibly corresponds to TRBD1 (6 bases). The CDR3 spans 15 residues. Trimming pared 5 bases from V and 6 bases from J, leaving 19 bases between. The DNA of the CDR3 is TGTGCCAGCAGTCCCCAGACAGGCCCTCTCGATGGCTACACCTTC. Its protein is CASSPQTGPLDGYTF.

CDR3: CASRGLAETDTQYF. CDR3 nucleotides: TGTGCCAGCAGGGGACTAGCGGAAACAGATACGCAGTATTTT. The V call is TRBV12-3 or TRBV12-4, the J call TRBJ2-3; TRBD2 aligns across 11 bases. After removal of 6 bases from V and 3 bases from J, the junction contained 2 bases not matched to a gene. CDR3 size: 14 residues.